This T cell receptor (beta chain) was profiled in a study of T cell responses to AZD1222 COVID-19 vaccine. Broader study findings: Spike regions recognized by vaccine-associated CD4 TCRs spanned the protein, led by 160-218 and 743-854. Seropositivity was recorded at baseline in only six AZD1222 recipients. The repertoires were collected only after the peak T cell response.

CDR1 is PRHDT, CDR2 FYEKMQ, per germline (reference sequence). Trimming cost V 5 bases and J 8 bases, with 10 bases left between them. The CDR3 loop spans 13 amino acids. Details on this clone: Its antigen is currently unknown.

This table comes from immunoSEQ multiplex PCR, and its TCRdb copy is limited to in-frame clones, with some not included. The table records 70,000 or so clones, 87% of them present only once. Specimen: peripheral blood, collected on day 0 of AZD1222 vaccination. This TCR was recovered from an adult in good health. The V gene is TRBV13, the J gene TRBJ1-6, with D maybe TRBD1 (5 bases). The CDR3 nucleotides read TGTGCCAGCAGCGGGGGTATCTATTCACCCCTCCACTTT. This encodes CASSGGIYSPLHF.